This TCR beta chain was sequenced in a study of T-cell reconstitution after alpha-beta-depleted transplantation in children. This clonotype was detected many times. V gave up 5 bases and J gave up 4 bases; unmatched junction bases: 5. The CDR3 runs 15 residues. Germline CDR1 is MNHNS and CDR2 is SASEGT. Preparation of the TCRbeta library was carried out with unique molecular identifiers. TCRdb reanalysed the PCR reads using MiXCR and keeps one entry per CDR3 protein. The sample includes 150,000 to 250,000 distinct CDR3 sequences, 13% to 15% of them seen just once. The sequence came from a human donor who donated a stem cell graft to a child with acute lymphoblastic leukemia. The sequenced sample was PBMCs from the stem cell graft donor, obtained from the stem cell graft. V usage is TRBV6-1 and J usage is TRBJ2-7, with 13 nucleotides matching TRBD2. The CDR3 sequence is CASSKGLAGVYEQYF. DNA of the CDR3: TGTGCCAGCAGTAAAGGACTAGCGGGAGTGTACGAGCAGTACTTC.